This T cell receptor (beta chain) comes out of a study of control samples from healthy donors and cancer patients (dated by TCRdb to 2018 to 2020). Library preparation was by the immunoSEQ multiplex PCR assay. TCRdb's version of the immuneACCESS table is confined to in-frame rearrangements and falls short of the full clone set. An unresolved V gene accounts for under half of the shortfall where checked; the remainder is of unknown origin. This sample holds tens of thousands of clones; nearly 90% were observed only once. About 3.9% of the sample is held by the ten biggest clonotypes. Comments on this clone: The specificity of this receptor is unknown. It has no much larger one-base neighbor in the sample; base qualities were not kept.

The CDR3 runs 14 residues from the cysteine to the phenylalanine. The only DNA kept is the CDR3, 42 bases in frame from the first base. Trimming takes 3 bases off V and 6 bases off J; junction bases not matched to a gene: 7. Looking up the germline V gene (reference sequence) yields CDR1 LNHDA and CDR2 SQIVND. The TCR sequence derives from a female donor with melanoma. This chain is built from TRBV19 and TRBJ2-5; a stretch of 7 junction bases matches TRBD2. Sequenced: formalin-fixed, paraffin-embedded tissue. The bases read TGTGCCAGTAGTATGGGGGGGAAGGGCAAGACCCAGTACTTC. This encodes CASSMGGKGKTQYF.